The source of this TCR beta chain is a study of blood T cell repertoires in COVID-19. Across the study: Whether acute or convalescent, the COVID-19 samples came from the United States, Italy and Spain. The cDNA or gDNA used as material had been derived from T cells, B-cell-depleted T cells, or PBMCs.

Germline V gene data show CDR1 as SSHAT and CDR2 as FNYEAQ (reference sequence). Trimming cost V 3 bases and J 3 bases, with 9 bases left between them. This CDR3 is built from 13 residues. Original processing methods: Researchers report that nucleated cell counts were estimated from reference gene primer amplification. Clones were sequenced by immunoSEQ multiplex PCR, and TCRdb holds only the in-frame ones, with some missing. That table gives V, J and clone size, and the DNA gave D and trimming. The sample holds over 100,000 clones, around 80% seen once. The chain couples TRBV7-7 to TRBJ2-7; D is unclear. This sequence originates from a woman aged 70-85 years with acute or convalescent COVID-19. Input material: peripheral blood. The CDR3 reads CASSFSHNYEQYF. The CDR3 nucleotides read TGTGCCAGCAGCTTTTCGCACAACTACGAGCAGTACTTC.